One sample yielded the 4 T cell receptor beta chains listed below, sequenced in a study of blood T cells in healthy people across ages. Through a sample-barcoded 5' primer and a J-beta primer mix, a second PCR was run for roughly 7 to 12 cycles. TCRdb used MiXCR to reprocess the 5' RACE reads, holding one entry per CDR3 protein. The repertoire holds about 1.7 million distinct CDR3 sequences, with about 30% as singletons. Source material: blood. All receptors come from a woman between 25 and 40 years old in good health.

Notes on this clonotype: One junction end disagrees with the germline gene, perhaps due to a read error. V gene TRBV4-2 combines with J gene TRBJ1-1, with 9 bases identical to TRBD1. Germline lookup yields CDR1 LGHNA and CDR2 YNFKEQ. The CDR3 is made up of 14 amino acids. CDR3 nucleotide sequence: TGTGCCAGCAGCCGTGACAGGGGGAACACTGGAGCTTTCTTT. It specifies CASSRDRGNTGAFF.

J is TRBJ2-1 and V is TRBV2; 11 nucleotides align to TRBD2. The CDR3 has 16 residues. The V gene's germline CDR1 is SNHLY and CDR2 FYNNEI. Germline trimming cut 1 base from V and 8 bases from J; bases unmatched to any gene: 7. CDR3 loop: CASSEEASGGLDEQFF. CDR3 coding DNA: TGTGCCAGCAGTGAAGAGGCTAGCGGGGGGCTCGATGAGCAGTTCTTC.

This clonotype was detected ten times or more. CDR3 sequence (DNA): TGTGCCAGCAGTTACGGACTAGCGGGAGAGTCCTCCTACGAGCAGTACTTC. Translated: CASSYGLAGESSYEQYF. The V call is TRBV6-2 or TRBV6-3, the J call TRBJ2-7; 13 bases fit TRBD2. Germline-derived CDR1 and CDR2 are MNHEY and SVGEGT. This CDR3 comprises 17 residues. V lost 2 bases and J lost 0; bases outside the gene matches: 4.

The chain is built from TRBV14 and TRBJ2-2, with TRBD2 as a possible D gene (5 bases). V was pared by 0 bases and J by 7 bases, with 15 bases between. Germline V gene sequence: CDR1 SGHDN, CDR2 FVKESK. CDR3 size: 16 residues. The CDR3, as DNA: TGTGCCAGCAGCCAAGAGGAGGCCACCCGGGGCGGGGAGCTGTTTTTT. Amino acids: CASSQEEATRGGELFF.